A single sample is the source of the 32 T cell receptor beta chains below, sequenced in a study of CD4 T cells in relation to SARS-CoV-2 and coronaviruses (dated by TCRdb to the early 2020s). These receptors' antigens are unknown. CD4+ T cells from unexposed donors were collected before the COVID-19 pandemic (2011-2018). After around eleven days of culture, CD4+ T cells were isolated with the EasySep CD4+ T cell isolation kit. The method behind the library was the immunoSEQ multiplex PCR assay. Entries here come from immuneACCESS through TCRdb and include only in-frame sequences with V and J called. Some clones fail to appear in such tables; in the studies checked, an unresolved V gene covers under half of the shortfall, and the cause of the remainder is unknown. For this sample the table gives around 23,000 clones, of which around 67% were detected only once. More than 15% of the sample is held by the ten biggest clonotypes.

The sequenced sample consisted of CD4+ T cells from PBMCs, cultured in vitro. The origin of the receptors is a human donor in good health.

In this sample, this clone turned up a few times. The chain carries TRBV5-1 and TRBJ2-7; D is ambiguous. V was trimmed by 0 bases and J by 2 bases, leaving 9 bases between them. Per the germline V gene, CDR1 is SGHRS and CDR2 is YFSETQ. The CDR3 is made up of 14 amino acids. The CDR3 protein is CASSLATAAYEQYF. The DNA of the CDR3 is TGCGCCAGCAGCTTGGCCACCGCGGCCTACGAGCAGTACTTC.

The chain combines TRBV19 with TRBJ2-6, with 7 bases matching TRBD2. This CDR3 is 15 amino acids long. Germline loops: CDR1 LNHDA, CDR2 SQIVND (reference sequence). V dropped 6 bases and J dropped 6; count of bases not matched to a gene: 8. The chain's CDR3 is CASSSKRDLANVLTF. The CDR3 DNA reads as TGTGCCAGTAGCAGTAAGCGGGATTTGGCCAACGTCCTGACTTTC.

J is TRBJ1-5 and V is TRBV6-1; a possible D gene is TRBD1 (5 bases). Germline V gives CDR1 MNHNS, CDR2 SASEGT. The CDR3 is 18 amino acids. V lost 4 bases and J lost 3, with 22 bases in between. In nucleotides, the CDR3 is TGTGCCAGCAGTGCCCGCCCCGGGACCCGTGTGGTCAATCAGCCCCAGCATTTT. Protein product: CASSARPGTRVVNQPQHF.

On this clone: One end of the junction is discordant with germline, which a read error may explain. This sequence joins TRBV18 and TRBJ1-2; a weak D match, TRBD1 (5 bases). This CDR3 comprises 14 residues. Germline CDR1 KGHSH, CDR2 LQKENI. The CDR3 coding sequence is TGTGCCAGTTCACTCCAGGGTGATGACTATGGCTACACCTTC. This translates into CASSLQGDDYGYTF.

The genes are TRBV30 and TRBJ1-2, with D tentatively TRBD1 (5 bases). Germline V gives CDR1 GTSNPN, CDR2 SVGIG (reference sequence). With 4 bases removed from V and 0 bases from J, the gap between germline ends came to 18 bases. This CDR3 contains 16 residues. CDR3 sequence (DNA): TGTGCCTGGAACCCCAAGGGGTGGGAATCTAACTATGGCTACACCTTC. Its translation: CAWNPKGWESNYGYTF. The entire variable domain, with the rest obtained from reference TRBV30 and TRBJ1-2, is as follows: SQTIHQWPATLVQPVGSPLSLECTVEGTSNPNLYWYRQAAGRGLQLLFYSVGIGQISSEVPQNLSASRPQDRQFILSSKKLLLSDSGFYLCAWNPKGWESNYGYTFGSGTRLTVV.

The chain recombines TRBV28 with TRBJ2-5; 12 bases align to TRBD2. There are 19 residues in the CDR3. Germline assignment: CDR1 MDHEN and CDR2 SYDVKM. After removal of 0 bases from V and 5 bases from J, the junction contained 13 bases not matched to a gene. The CDR3 nucleotides read TGTGCCAGCAGTTTATGGCTAGCGGGAGGGCCGGGAAGCCACGAGACCCAGTACTTC. Amino acids: CASSLWLAGGPGSHETQYF.

CDR3 sequence: CASSSVGGNTDSKQFF. CDR3 bases: TGTGCCAGCAGTTCCGTTGGCGGGAACACCGACTCAAAGCAGTTCTTC. The V and J genes are TRBV27 and TRBJ2-1, with a possible D match to TRBD2 (6 bases). Trimming cost V 4 bases and J 11 bases, with 24 bases left between them. This CDR3 has 16 amino acids. Germline V CDR1 and CDR2: MNHEY, SMNVEV (reference sequence).

In this sample, this clone turned up once. The CDR3 DNA is TGTGCCAGCAGTGAAGCGGCTCGGTATAGCAATCAGCCCCAGCATTTT. It is translated as CASSEAARYSNQPQHF. The genes are TRBV6-1 and TRBJ1-5; D not certain. CDR1 and CDR2 (germline): MNHNS, SASEGT. The CDR3 has 16 amino acids. V dropped 0 bases and J dropped 0 bases, with 9 bases sitting between them.

This clone was recorded once. The V gene is TRBV4-1, the J gene TRBJ2-7; unclear D gene. Germline CDR1 MGHRA, CDR2 YSYEKL. There are 13 residues in the CDR3. V was pared by 4 bases and J by 1 base, with 8 bases between. The CDR3 DNA reads TGCGCCAGCAGCCGACCCGGATCCTACGAGCAGTACTTC. Its translation: CASSRPGSYEQYF.

This clone was seen only a few times. The V gene is TRBV30, the J gene TRBJ2-7, with D perhaps TRBD1 (5 bases). Germline CDR1 and CDR2: GTSNPN and SVGIG (reference sequence). Between the trimmed V and J ends, which lost 3 bases and 1 base, there was a span of 7 bases. The CDR3 is 12 residues long. The CDR3: CAWSRQSYEQYF. The CDR3 bases are TGTGCCTGGAGCCGACAGTCCTACGAGCAGTACTTC.

The V and J genes are TRBV4-2 and TRBJ2-7; 10 positions agree with TRBD2. J was trimmed by 0 bases and V by 5 bases; bases with no gene match: 7. The germline CDR1 and CDR2 sequences are LGHNA and YNFKEQ. The CDR3 consists of 16 residues. The CDR3 nucleotides read TGTGCCAGCAGCATCTCCGGGACTAGCGACTCCTACGAGCAGTACTTC. The encoded protein is CASSISGTSDSYEQYF.

The chain employs TRBV19 and TRBJ1-5; 8 bases line up with TRBD1. The junction had 3 bases not matched to a gene; V was cut back by 3 bases and J by 5 bases. The CDR3 runs 14 residues. CDR1 is LNHDA, CDR2 SQIVND, per germline (reference sequence). The CDR3 DNA follows: TGTGCCAGTAGTATCGACAGGGGAGATCAGCCCCAGCATTTT. Amino acid sequence: CASSIDRGDQPQHF. The full variable domain, its missing parts supplied by reference TRBV19 and TRBJ1-5, is DGGITQSPKYLFRKEGQNVTLSCEQNLNHDAMYWYRQDPGQGLRLIYYSQIVNDFQKGDIAEGYSVSREKKESFPLTVTSAQKNPTAFYLCASSIDRGDQPQHFGDGTRLSIL.

In nucleotides, the CDR3 is TGTGCCAGCAGTCCTGGGACAGGGGACACCGGGGAGCTGTTTTTT. Amino acid sequence: CASSPGTGDTGELFF. The chain has TRBV6-5 and TRBJ2-2, with 10 positions matching TRBD1. Unmatched junction bases numbered 3, after V lost 5 bases and J lost 3 bases. The germline gives CDR1 MNHEY, CDR2 SVGAGI. This CDR3 spans 15 amino acids.

This clone was picked up a small number of times. This rearrangement joins TRBV5-6 to TRBJ2-1; 7 nucleotides agree with TRBD2. Per germline, CDR1 SGHDT and CDR2 YYEEEE. Trimming took 0 bases from V and 5 from J; bases not matched to a gene: 5. This CDR3 has 15 amino acids. As DNA, the CDR3 is TGTGCCAGCAGCTTGGTCGTCGGGAGGAACAATGAGCAGTTCTTC. Translation gives CASSLVVGRNNEQFF.

The chain combines TRBV7-2 with TRBJ2-7; 9 nucleotides match TRBD2. CDR1 is SGHTA and CDR2 is FQGNSA in the germline V gene. The CDR3 loop spans 15 amino acids. V lost 5 bases and J lost 3; bases outside the gene matches: 8. The CDR3 here is CASSPDSGRIYEQYF. In DNA, the CDR3 is TGTGCCAGCAGCCCTGACAGCGGGAGGATCTACGAGCAGTACTTC.

The chain joins TRBV28 to TRBJ2-1; weak D call: TRBD1 (6 bases). Trimming stripped 4 bases from V and 4 bases from J, with 17 bases between. The CDR3 spans 16 residues. CDR1 is MDHEN and CDR2 is SYDVKM in the germline V gene. CDR3 region: CASSSIHSDRYNEQFF. CDR3 coding DNA: TGTGCCAGCAGTTCAATACACAGCGACAGGTACAATGAGCAGTTCTTC.

The chain links TRBV7-9 to TRBJ2-5; unclear D gene. The CDR3 consists of 16 residues. Deletions cut 4 bases from V and 2 bases from J, with 17 bases between. The germline gives CDR1 SEHNR, CDR2 FQNEAQ (reference sequence). The CDR3 loop reads CASSSRLRTLQETQYF. For the CDR3, the DNA is TGTGCCAGCAGCTCCCGTTTAAGGACGTTACAAGAGACCCAGTACTTC.

This chain joins TRBV7-3 and TRBJ2-3; 8 bases line up with TRBD1. The CDR3 is 16 amino acids. The germline CDR1 and CDR2 sequences are SGHTA and FQGTGA. V shed 5 bases and J 3 bases; nucleotides not matched to a gene: 10. CDR3 amino acids: CASSHYSGGRTDTQYF. DNA for the CDR3: TGTGCCAGCAGCCACTATTCAGGGGGCCGGACAGATACGCAGTATTTT.

The chain combines TRBV24-1 with TRBJ2-5; 12 nucleotides match TRBD2. V shed 3 bases, J shed 1 base, and the junction held 2 bases outside the gene matches. CDR1 KGHDR and CDR2 SFDVKD come from the germline V gene. CDR3 length: 16 residues. CDR3 in amino acids: CATSDTSGRRQETQYF. CDR3 nucleotides: TGTGCCACCAGTGATACTAGCGGGAGGCGCCAAGAGACCCAGTACTTC.

This chain links TRBV18 with TRBJ1-5; D gene unclear. CDR3 length: 14 residues. Germline values: CDR1 KGHSH, CDR2 LQKENI. With 4 bases removed from V and 9 bases from J, the gap between germline ends came to 16 bases. The CDR3, as DNA: TGTGCCAGCTCACTCGACGGAGGCCAAGGGCCCCAGCATTTT. Its translation: CASSLDGGQGPQHF.

The chain recombines TRBV5-6 with TRBJ2-3, with TRBD2 matching over 8 bases. Germline values: CDR1 SGHDT, CDR2 YYEEEE. Trimming cost V 4 bases and J 2 bases; bases outside gene matches: 3. This CDR3 spans 14 amino acids. CDR3 sequence reads: CASSPTSVTDTQYF. CDR3 sequence (DNA): TGTGCCAGCAGCCCGACTAGCGTCACAGATACGCAGTATTTT.

The chain carries TRBV5-1 and TRBJ1-5, with D uncertain. The CDR3 is made up of 13 amino acids. V lost 0 bases and J 3 bases, leaving 4 bases between the germline ends. Looked up from germline, CDR1 is SGHRS and CDR2 is YFSETQ. The CDR3 DNA sequence: TGCGCCAGCAGCTTGGAACTCAATCAGCCCCAGCATTTT. Translated: CASSLELNQPQHF.

V usage is TRBV5-1 and J usage is TRBJ2-3; 10 bases map to TRBD2. With 2 bases clipped from V and 1 base from J, the junction kept 4 bases outside the gene matches. Germline lookup yields CDR1 SGHRS and CDR2 YFSETQ. The CDR3 runs to 16 residues. This chain's CDR3 is CASSFRLAGGTDTQYF. As DNA, the CDR3 is TGCGCCAGCAGCTTTAGACTAGCGGGCGGCACAGATACGCAGTATTTT.

This rearrangement joins TRBV7-9 to TRBJ2-1; 12 nucleotides line up with TRBD2. CDR3 length: 16 residues. Unmatched junction bases numbered 5, after V lost 1 base and J lost 7 bases. Germline CDR1 SEHNR, CDR2 FQNEAQ (reference sequence). The CDR3 nucleotides are TGTGCCAGCAGCTTAGGTCCTAGCGGGAGGGTTAATGAGCAGTTCTTC. It specifies CASSLGPSGRVNEQFF.

This clone was seen a single time. J is TRBJ2-1 and V is TRBV24-1; D might be TRBD1 (6 bases). This CDR3 comprises 16 residues. V was clipped by 1 base and J by 7 bases, with 16 bases between them. The germline V gene has CDR1 KGHDR and CDR2 SFDVKD. The CDR3 nucleotides are TGTGCCACCAGTGATTTACAGCTAGAAGGGACAAATGAGCAGTTCTTC. Protein: CATSDLQLEGTNEQFF.

This chain connects TRBV7-2 to TRBJ2-1; 9 bases are a match to TRBD2. Germline lookup yields CDR1 SGHTA and CDR2 FQGNSA. This CDR3 spans 16 amino acids. Germline trimming cut 2 bases from V and 3 bases from J; bases unmatched to any gene: 5. DNA of the CDR3: TGTGCCAGCAGCTTAACCAGACTAGCGGTCTACAATGAGCAGTTCTTC. This encodes CASSLTRLAVYNEQFF.

V usage is TRBV25-1 and J usage is TRBJ2-7; 10 bases agree with TRBD1. With 4 bases clipped from V and 5 bases from J, the junction kept 14 bases outside the gene matches. The germline V gene encodes CDR1 MGHDK and CDR2 SYGVNS. The CDR3 has 17 residues. This chain's CDR3 is CASSGFSGTGERNEQYF. The CDR3 coding sequence is TGTGCCAGCAGTGGATTTTCCGGGACAGGGGAGAGAAACGAGCAGTACTTC.

The chain joins TRBV18 to TRBJ1-1; 8 bases fit TRBD1. Per germline, CDR1 KGHSH and CDR2 LQKENI. This CDR3 comprises 14 residues. V was pared by 3 bases and J by 5 bases, with 5 bases of the junction left unmatched. CDR3 in DNA: TGTGCCAGCTCACCGGACAGGGAGGGGACTGAAGCTTTCTTT. Translating gives CASSPDREGTEAFF.

The chain carries TRBV6-5 and TRBJ2-2, with D possibly matching TRBD2 (5 bases). V was shortened by 9 bases and J by 4 bases, with 18 bases between the two germline ends. Germline CDR1 is MNHEY and CDR2 is SVGAGI. This CDR3 has 15 residues. The CDR3: CARIHQEVRTGELFF. CDR3 nucleotide sequence: TGTGCCAGGATCCATCAGGAGGTACGCACCGGGGAGCTGTTTTTT.

The V gene is TRBV4-2, the J gene TRBJ1-2, with unresolved D. Germline V CDR1 and CDR2: LGHNA, YNFKEQ. V was trimmed by 0 bases and J by 2 bases, leaving 13 bases between them. This CDR3 is 16 amino acids long. The CDR3 region is CASSQDPDVGNYGYTF. The CDR3 DNA reads TGTGCCAGCAGCCAAGATCCGGACGTCGGAAACTATGGCTACACCTTC.

The rearrangement uses TRBV24-1 and TRBJ2-3; D is ambiguous. The germline V gene has CDR1 KGHDR and CDR2 SFDVKD. Trimming removed 9 bases from V and 2 bases from J, with 11 bases in between. The CDR3 is 13 amino acids. The CDR3: CATGVTDTDTQYF. The DNA for the CDR3 is TGTGCCACCGGTGTAACGGACACAGATACGCAGTATTTT.

The chain carries TRBV6-5 and TRBJ2-1; 8 nucleotides line up with TRBD2. This CDR3 region has 15 residues. Looked up from germline, CDR1 is MNHEY and CDR2 is SVGAGI. J gave up 0 bases and V 5 bases, and 3 bases lay outside the gene matches. The CDR3 protein is CASSPGGGSYNEQFF. The DNA of the CDR3 is TGTGCCAGCAGTCCGGGGGGGGGCTCCTACAATGAGCAGTTCTTC.